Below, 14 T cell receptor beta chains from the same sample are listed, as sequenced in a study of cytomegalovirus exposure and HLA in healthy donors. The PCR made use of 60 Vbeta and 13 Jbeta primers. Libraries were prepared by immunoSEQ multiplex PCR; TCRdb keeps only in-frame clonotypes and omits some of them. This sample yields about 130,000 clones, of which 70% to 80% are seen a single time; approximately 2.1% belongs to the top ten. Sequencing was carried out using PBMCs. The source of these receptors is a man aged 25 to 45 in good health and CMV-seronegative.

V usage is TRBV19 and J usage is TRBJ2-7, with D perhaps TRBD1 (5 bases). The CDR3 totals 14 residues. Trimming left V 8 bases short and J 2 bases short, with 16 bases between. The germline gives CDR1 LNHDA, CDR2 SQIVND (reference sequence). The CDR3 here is CASSNTGETYEQYF. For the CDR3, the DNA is TGTGCCAGTTCGAATACAGGAGAGACCTACGAGCAGTACTTC.

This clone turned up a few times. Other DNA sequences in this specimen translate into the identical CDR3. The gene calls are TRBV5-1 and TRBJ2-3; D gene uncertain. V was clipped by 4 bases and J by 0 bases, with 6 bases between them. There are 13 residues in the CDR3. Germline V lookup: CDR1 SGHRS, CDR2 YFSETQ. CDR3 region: CASSGGSTDTQYF. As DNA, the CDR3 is TGCGCCAGCAGCGGCGGCAGCACAGATACGCAGTATTTT.

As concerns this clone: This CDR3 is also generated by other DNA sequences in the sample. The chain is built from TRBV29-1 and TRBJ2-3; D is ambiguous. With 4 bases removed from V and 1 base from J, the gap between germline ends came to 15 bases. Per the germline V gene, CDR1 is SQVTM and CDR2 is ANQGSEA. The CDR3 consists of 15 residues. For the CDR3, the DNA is TGCAGCGTTGCCCACAGTTTTTTCGGCACAGATACGCAGTATTTT. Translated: CSVAHSFFGTDTQYF.

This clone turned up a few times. The CDR3 DNA sequence: TGTGCCAGCACCCCCTCGGGTCCCAATGAGCAGTTCTTC. This gives the protein CASTPSGPNEQFF. The chain links TRBV6-5 to TRBJ2-1; D is undetermined. CDR1 MNHEY and CDR2 SVGAGI come from the germline V gene. V lost 7 bases and J lost 6, with 13 bases in between. This CDR3 comprises 13 residues.

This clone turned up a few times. The CDR3 spells CASSLPGVNTEAFF. The CDR3 DNA follows: TGTGCCAGCAGTTTACCAGGGGTTAACACTGAAGCTTTCTTT. This chain links TRBV28 with TRBJ1-1; possibly TRBD1 for D (6 bases). V lost 2 bases, J lost 2 bases, and 9 bases lay in between. The CDR3 loop spans 14 amino acids. Germline assignment: CDR1 MDHEN and CDR2 SYDVKM.

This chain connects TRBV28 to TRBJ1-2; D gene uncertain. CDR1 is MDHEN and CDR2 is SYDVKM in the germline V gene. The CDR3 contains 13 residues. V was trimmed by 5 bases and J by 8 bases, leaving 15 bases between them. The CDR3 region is CASSPGGHGGYTF. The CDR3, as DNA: TGTGCCAGCAGTCCTGGTGGTCACGGGGGCTACACCTTC.

CDR3: CASSIDHRSGIEAFF. CDR3 in DNA: TGTGCCAGTAGTATAGATCATAGGAGTGGCATTGAAGCTTTCTTT. The rearrangement links TRBV19 to TRBJ1-1, with D unclear. V was trimmed by 0 bases and J by 7 bases, leaving 15 bases between them. The CDR3 covers 15 residues. Germline-derived CDR1 and CDR2 are LNHDA and SQIVND (reference sequence).

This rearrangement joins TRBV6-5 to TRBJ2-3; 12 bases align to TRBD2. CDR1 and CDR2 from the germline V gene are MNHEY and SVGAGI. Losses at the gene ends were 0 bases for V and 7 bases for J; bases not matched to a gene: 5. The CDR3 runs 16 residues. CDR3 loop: CASSYSPSGRVNTQYF. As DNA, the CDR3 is TGTGCCAGCAGTTACTCGCCTAGCGGGAGGGTGAATACGCAGTATTTT.

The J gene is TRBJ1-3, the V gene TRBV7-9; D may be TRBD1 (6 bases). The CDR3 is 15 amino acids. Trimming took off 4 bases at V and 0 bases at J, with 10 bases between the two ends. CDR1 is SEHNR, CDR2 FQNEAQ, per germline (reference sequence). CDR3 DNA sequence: TGTGCCAGCAGCTCAGGGGTTTTCTCTGGAAACACCATATATTTT. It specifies CASSSGVFSGNTIYF.

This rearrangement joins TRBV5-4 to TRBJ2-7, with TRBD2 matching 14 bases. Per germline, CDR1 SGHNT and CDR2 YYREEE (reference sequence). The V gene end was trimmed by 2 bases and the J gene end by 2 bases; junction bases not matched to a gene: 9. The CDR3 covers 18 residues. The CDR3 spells CASSFGTSGSSLPYEQYF. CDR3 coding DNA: TGTGCCAGCAGCTTCGGGACTAGCGGGAGTTCTCTCCCCTACGAGCAGTACTTC.

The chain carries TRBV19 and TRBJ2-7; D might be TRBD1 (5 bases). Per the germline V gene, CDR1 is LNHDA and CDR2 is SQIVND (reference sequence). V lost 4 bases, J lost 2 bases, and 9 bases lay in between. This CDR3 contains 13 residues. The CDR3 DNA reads TGTGCCAGTAGTAATACAGGAGCCTACGAGCAGTACTTC. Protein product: CASSNTGAYEQYF.

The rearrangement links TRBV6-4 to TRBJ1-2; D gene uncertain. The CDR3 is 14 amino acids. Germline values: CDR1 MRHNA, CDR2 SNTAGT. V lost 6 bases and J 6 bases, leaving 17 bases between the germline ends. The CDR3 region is CASSAGQLVDGYTF. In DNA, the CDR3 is TGTGCCAGCAGCGCCGGGCAACTAGTAGATGGCTACACCTTC.

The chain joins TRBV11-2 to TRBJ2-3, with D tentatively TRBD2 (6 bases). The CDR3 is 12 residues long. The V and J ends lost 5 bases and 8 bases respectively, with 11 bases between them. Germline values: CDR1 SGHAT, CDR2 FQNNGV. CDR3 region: CASSLSRGTQYF. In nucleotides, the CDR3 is TGTGCCAGCAGCCTCTCGCGGGGTACGCAGTATTTT.

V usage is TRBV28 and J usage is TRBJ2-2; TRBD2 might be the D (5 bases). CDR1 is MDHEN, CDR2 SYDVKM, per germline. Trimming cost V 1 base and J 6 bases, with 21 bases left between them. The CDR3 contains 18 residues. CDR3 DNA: TGTGCCAGCAGTTTATTTTGGGTAGGAGGCAGGCCCTCCGGGGAGCTGTTTTTT. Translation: CASSLFWVGGRPSGELFF.